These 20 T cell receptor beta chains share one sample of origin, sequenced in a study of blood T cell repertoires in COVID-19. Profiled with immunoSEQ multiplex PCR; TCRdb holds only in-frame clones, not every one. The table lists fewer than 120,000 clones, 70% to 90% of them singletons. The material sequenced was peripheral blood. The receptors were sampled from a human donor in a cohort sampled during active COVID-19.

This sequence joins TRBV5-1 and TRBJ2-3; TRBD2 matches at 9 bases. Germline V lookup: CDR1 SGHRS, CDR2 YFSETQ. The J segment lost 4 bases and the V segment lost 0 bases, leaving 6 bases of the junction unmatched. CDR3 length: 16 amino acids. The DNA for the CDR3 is TGCGCCAGCAGCTTGGCGGCGCGGGGGGGCCCAGATACGCAGTATTTT. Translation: CASSLAARGGPDTQYF.

The CDR3 nucleotides read TGTGCCAGTAGTATGCTCCATGGACAGGGGGCGCGGACTGAAGCTTTCTTT. Protein: CASSMLHGQGARTEAFF. This rearrangement joins TRBV19 to TRBJ1-1; 11 bases are shared with TRBD1. Germline-derived CDR1 and CDR2 are LNHDA and SQIVND (reference sequence). The V and J ends lost 3 bases and 5 bases, in that order; junction bases with no gene match: 11. The CDR3 sequence is 17 residues long.

The CDR3 nucleotides read TGTGCCAGCAGCCTACAGGGGATCCTTAATGAAAAACTGTTTTTT. This codes for CASSLQGILNEKLFF. The chain uses TRBV7-9 and TRBJ1-4; TRBD1 agrees at 7 bases. V gave up 5 bases and J gave up 4 bases; unmatched junction bases: 7. The CDR3 has 15 residues. Germline lookup yields CDR1 SEHNR and CDR2 FQNEAQ (reference sequence).

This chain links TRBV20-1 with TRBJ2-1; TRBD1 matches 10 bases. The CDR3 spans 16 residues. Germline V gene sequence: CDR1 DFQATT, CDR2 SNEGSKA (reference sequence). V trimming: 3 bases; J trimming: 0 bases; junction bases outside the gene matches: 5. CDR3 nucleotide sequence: TGCAGTGCTAGTGGACAGGGGGATCGCTCCTACAATGAGCAGTTCTTC. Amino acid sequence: CSASGQGDRSYNEQFF.

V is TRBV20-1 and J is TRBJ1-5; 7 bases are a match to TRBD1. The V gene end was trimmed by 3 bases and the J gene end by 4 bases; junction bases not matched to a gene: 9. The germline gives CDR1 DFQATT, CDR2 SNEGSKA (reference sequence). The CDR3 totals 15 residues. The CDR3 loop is CSASRPGQINQPQHF. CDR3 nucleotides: TGCAGTGCTAGTCGCCCGGGACAGATTAATCAGCCCCAGCATTTT.

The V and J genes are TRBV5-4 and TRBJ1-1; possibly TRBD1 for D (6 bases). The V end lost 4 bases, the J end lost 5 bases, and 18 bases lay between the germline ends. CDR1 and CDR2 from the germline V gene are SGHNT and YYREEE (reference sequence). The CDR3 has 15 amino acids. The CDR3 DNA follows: TGTGCCAGCAGCCCTCCACCCGGGACAAAAACTGAAGCTTTCTTT. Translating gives CASSPPPGTKTEAFF.

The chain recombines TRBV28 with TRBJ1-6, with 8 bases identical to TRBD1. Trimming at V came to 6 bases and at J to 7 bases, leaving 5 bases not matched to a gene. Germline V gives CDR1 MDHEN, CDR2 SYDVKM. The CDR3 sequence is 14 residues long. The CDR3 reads CASSRTGTNSPLHF. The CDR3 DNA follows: TGTGCCAGCAGCAGGACAGGGACAAATTCACCCCTCCACTTT.

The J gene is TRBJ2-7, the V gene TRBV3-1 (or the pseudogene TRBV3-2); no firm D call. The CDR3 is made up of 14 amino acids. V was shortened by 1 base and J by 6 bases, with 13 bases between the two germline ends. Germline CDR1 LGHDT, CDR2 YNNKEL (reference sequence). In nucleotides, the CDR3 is TGTGCCAGCAGCCAAGGTTCCGGTTTCTCCGAGCAGTACTTC. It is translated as CASSQGSGFSEQYF.

Written as DNA, the CDR3 is TGTGCCAGCAGCCCCGACAGGGTGATAAGCTACGAGCAGTACTTC. Translated, it gives CASSPDRVISYEQYF. V usage is TRBV7-2 and J usage is TRBJ2-7, with 7 bases fitting TRBD1. V gave up 5 bases and J gave up 3 bases; unmatched junction bases: 10. This CDR3 spans 15 amino acids. Per the germline V gene, CDR1 is SGHTA and CDR2 is FQGNSA.

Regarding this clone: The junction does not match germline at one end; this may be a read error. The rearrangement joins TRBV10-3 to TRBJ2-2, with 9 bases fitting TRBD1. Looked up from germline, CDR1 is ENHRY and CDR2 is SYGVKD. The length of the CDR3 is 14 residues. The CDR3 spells CITKGQGNTGELFF. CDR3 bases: TGCATAACCAAGGGACAGGGAAACACCGGGGAGCTGTTTTTT.

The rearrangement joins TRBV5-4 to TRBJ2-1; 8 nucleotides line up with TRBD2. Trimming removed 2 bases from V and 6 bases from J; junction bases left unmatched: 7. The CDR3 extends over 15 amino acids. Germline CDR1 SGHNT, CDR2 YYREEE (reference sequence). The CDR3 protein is CASSFLGLVSNEQFF. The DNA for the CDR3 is TGTGCCAGCAGCTTTTTGGGACTAGTCTCCAATGAGCAGTTCTTC.

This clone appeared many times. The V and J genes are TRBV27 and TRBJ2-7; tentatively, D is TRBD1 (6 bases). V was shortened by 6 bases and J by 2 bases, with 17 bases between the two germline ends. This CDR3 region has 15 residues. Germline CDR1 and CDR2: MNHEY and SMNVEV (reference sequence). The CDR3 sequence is CASSPKIQGTYEQYF. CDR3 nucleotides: TGTGCCAGCAGCCCCAAAATACAGGGCACCTACGAGCAGTACTTC.

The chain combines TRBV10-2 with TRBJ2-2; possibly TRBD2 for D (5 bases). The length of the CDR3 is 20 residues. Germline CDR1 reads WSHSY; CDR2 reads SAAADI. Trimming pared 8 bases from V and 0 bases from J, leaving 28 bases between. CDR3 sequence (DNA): TGCGCCAGCTCCTCCGGGAAAGCTAGTTTCCCCTTCGCGAACACCGGGGAGCTGTTTTTT. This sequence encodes CASSSGKASFPFANTGELFF.

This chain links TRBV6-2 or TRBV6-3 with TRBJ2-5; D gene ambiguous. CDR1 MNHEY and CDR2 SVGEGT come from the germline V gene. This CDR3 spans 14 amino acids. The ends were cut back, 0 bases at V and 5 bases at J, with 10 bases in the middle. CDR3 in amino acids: CASSYSRIGETQYF. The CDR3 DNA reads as TGTGCCAGCAGTTACTCGCGGATAGGCGAGACCCAGTACTTC.

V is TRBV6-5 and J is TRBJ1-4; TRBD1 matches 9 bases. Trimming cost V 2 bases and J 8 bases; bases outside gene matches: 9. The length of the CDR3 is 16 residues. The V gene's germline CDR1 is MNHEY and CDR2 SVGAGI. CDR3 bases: TGTGCCAGCAGTTACACAATGACAGGGGGTGGGGAAAAACTGTTTTTT. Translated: CASSYTMTGGGEKLFF.

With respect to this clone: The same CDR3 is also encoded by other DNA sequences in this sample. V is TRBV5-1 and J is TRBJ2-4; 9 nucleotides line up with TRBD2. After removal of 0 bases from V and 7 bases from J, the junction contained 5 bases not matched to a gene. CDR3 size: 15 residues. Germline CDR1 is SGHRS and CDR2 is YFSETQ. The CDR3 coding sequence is TGCGCCAGCAGCTTGGGCGGGGGGGCGATGAACATTCAGTACTTC. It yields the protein CASSLGGGAMNIQYF.

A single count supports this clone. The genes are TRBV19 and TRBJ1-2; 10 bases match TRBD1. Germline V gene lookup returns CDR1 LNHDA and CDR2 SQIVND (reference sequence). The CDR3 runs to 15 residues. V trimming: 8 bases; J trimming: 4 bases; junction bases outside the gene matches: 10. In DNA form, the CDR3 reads TGTGCCAGTGACCCCTCTCGGACAGGGGGCTATGGCTACACCTTC. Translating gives CASDPSRTGGYGYTF.

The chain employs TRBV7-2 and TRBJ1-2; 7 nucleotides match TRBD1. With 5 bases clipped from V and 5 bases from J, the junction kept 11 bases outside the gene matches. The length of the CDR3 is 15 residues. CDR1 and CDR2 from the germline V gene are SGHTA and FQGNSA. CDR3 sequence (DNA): TGTGCCAGCAGCCCACGACAGGGATCGCCGTATGGCTACACCTTC. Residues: CASSPRQGSPYGYTF.

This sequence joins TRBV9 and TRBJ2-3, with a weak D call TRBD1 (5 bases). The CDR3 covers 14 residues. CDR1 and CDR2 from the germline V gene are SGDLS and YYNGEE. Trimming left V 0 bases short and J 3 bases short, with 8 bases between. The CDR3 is CASSVGPGTDTQYF. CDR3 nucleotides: TGTGCCAGCAGCGTAGGCCCAGGGACAGATACGCAGTATTTT.

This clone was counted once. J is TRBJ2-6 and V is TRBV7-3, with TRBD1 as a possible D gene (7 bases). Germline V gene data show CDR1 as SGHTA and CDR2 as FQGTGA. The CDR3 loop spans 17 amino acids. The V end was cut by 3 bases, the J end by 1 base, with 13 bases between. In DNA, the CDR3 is TGTGCCAGCAGCTTTCTACCAGGGGGGTCTGGGGCCAACGTCCTGACTTTC. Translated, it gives CASSFLPGGSGANVLTF. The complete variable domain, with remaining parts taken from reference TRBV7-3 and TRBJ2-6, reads GAGVSQTPSNKVTEKGKYVELRCDPISGHTALYWYRQSLGQGPEFLIYFQGTGAADDSGLPNDRFFAVRPEGSVSTLKIQRTERGDSAVYLCASSFLPGGSGANVLTFGAGSRLTVL.